A selection of T cell receptor beta chains follows, all from one sample in a study of shared clonotypes between healthy human individuals. TCRdb's copy holds only in-frame clones and misses some; the assay was immunoSEQ multiplex PCR. The sample shows 850,000 to 1,200,000 clones, 65% to 75% of them seen only once. The sequencing sample was made of memory CD4+ T cells sorted from blood. The origin of the receptors is a man aged 18 to 29 in good health. CDR3s include the opening cysteine and the closing phenylalanine or tryptophan. D genes are given only for firm matches. Only some rows state a clone size, as once, few, many or a class for expanded clones.

CDR3nt | CDR3aa | v_gene | d_gene | abundance | j_gene
TGTGCCAGTTGCTCGGACATACTGAACACTGAAGCTTTCTTT | CASCSDILNTEAFF | TRBV19 | - | few | TRBJ1-1
TGTGCCAGCAGTTACCAGGAGATGAACACTGAAGCTTTCTTT | CASSYQEMNTEAFF | TRBV6-6 | - | many | TRBJ1-1
TGTGCCAGCACCTCCGACATCCCCTACGAGCAGTACTTC | CASTSDIPYEQYF | TRBV7-9 | - | - | TRBJ2-7
TGTGCCAGCAGCCGGTACATAGGGGGGGCCTACGAGCAGTACTTC | CASSRYIGGAYEQYF | TRBV27 | - | once | TRBJ2-7
TGTGCCAGCAGCCAAGTCGCTGGTCTTTCCGGGGAGCTGTTTTTT | CASSQVAGLSGELFF | TRBV4-2 | - | - | TRBJ2-2
TGTGCCACCAGAACAGGGGAGGAGACCCAGTACTTC | CATRTGEETQYF | TRBV7-2 | TRBD1 | - | TRBJ2-5
TGTGCCAGCACATATAGCGGGACAGGTGAGCAGTTCTTC | CASTYSGTGEQFF | TRBV11-2 | - | - | TRBJ2-1
TGCGCCAGCCAGTGGGGGGAGAGGAAGAATAATTCACCCCTCCACTTT | CASQWGERKNNSPLHF | TRBV5-1 | - | - | TRBJ1-6
TGTGCCAGCAAAAGGGCTGACTCCTACGAGCAGTACTTC | CASKRADSYEQYF | TRBV28 | - | few | TRBJ2-7
TGTGCCAGTAGTCCCCGTCCCCGGGGGGCCACTGAAGCTTTCTTT | CASSPRPRGATEAFF | TRBV19 | - | - | TRBJ1-1
TGCGCCAGCAGCTTGGGATACGGGGGTAATGAAGCTTTCTTT | CASSLGYGGNEAFF | TRBV5-1 | - | few | TRBJ1-1
TGTGCCAGCAGGGAACAGGGGGGACCCTACGAGCAGTACTTC | CASREQGGPYEQYF | TRBV6-5 | TRBD1 | - | TRBJ2-7
TGTGCCAGCAGTTATCGACAGGGGATACAAGAGACCCAGTACTTC | CASSYRQGIQETQYF | TRBV6-5 | TRBD1 | - | TRBJ2-5
TGTGCCAGCGGCCGTCCTGGAAAACTATATGGCTACACCTTC | CASGRPGKLYGYTF | TRBV2 | - | - | TRBJ1-2
TGTGCCAGCTCACCAGTTGCGGGAGGGCAAGAGACCCAGTACTTC | CASSPVAGGQETQYF | TRBV18 | TRBD2 | - | TRBJ2-5
TGTGCCAGCAGCTTAGCGGGGGGGACTAATGAAAAACTGTTTTTT | CASSLAGGTNEKLFF | TRBV7-2 | - | - | TRBJ1-4
TGCGCCAGCAGCCAAGATACGGGGGGCCGCGGAACTAATGAAAAACTGTTTTTT | CASSQDTGGRGTNEKLFF | TRBV4-3 | - | once | TRBJ1-4
TGTGCCATCAGTGGAGTCAGGCAGAACCAAGAGACCCAGTACTTC | CAISGVRQNQETQYF | TRBV10-3 | - | - | TRBJ2-5
TGTGCCAGCAGTGCCGATGGGGGGAATTCACCCCTCCACTTT | CASSADGGNSPLHF | TRBV6-6 | - | once | TRBJ1-6
TGTGCCAGCAGCTCGCTTAGTTGGGGGGAGAACATTCAGTACTTC | CASSSLSWGENIQYF | TRBV5-6 | - | - | TRBJ2-4
TGTGCCATATCCCGGGACGCAGGGTACGAGCAGTACTTC | CAISRDAGYEQYF | TRBV10-3 | - | once | TRBJ2-7
TGTGCCAGCAGTCAGGGTTATAGCAATCAGCCCCAGCATTTT | CASSQGYSNQPQHF | TRBV6-1 | - | - | TRBJ1-5
TGCGCCAGCAGCTTGGACCCGGCAGCGGGGGAGACCCAGTACTTC | CASSLDPAAGETQYF | TRBV5-1 | TRBD2 | - | TRBJ2-5
TGTGCCAGCAGCATGGGACAGGGGGCGAACACTGAAGCTTTCTTT | CASSMGQGANTEAFF | TRBV5-4 | TRBD1 | - | TRBJ1-1
TGTGCCAGCAGTGAATCACTGGGGGCGGGCGGCTACACCTTC | CASSESLGAGGYTF | TRBV25-1 | - | - | TRBJ1-2
TGTGCCAGCAGCTTAGGTCTGGGCTACGAGCAGTACTTC | CASSLGLGYEQYF | TRBV7-2 | - | - | TRBJ2-7
TGTGCCAGTAGTATAGCCAGGGACTCCTACGAGCAGTACTTC | CASSIARDSYEQYF | TRBV19 | - | - | TRBJ2-7
TGTGCCAGCATGGAAAAGACAGGGCCCAGGGCCCAGTACTTC | CASMEKTGPRAQYF | TRBV6-1 | TRBD1 | - | TRBJ2-5
TGCGCCAGCAGCTTGGGCCCATATTCAGGGGGCAACGCTGAAGCTTTCTTT | CASSLGPYSGGNAEAFF | TRBV5-1 | TRBD1 | - | TRBJ1-1
TGTGCCAGCAGGCAGGGCTTATCTAACTATGGCTACACCTTC | CASRQGLSNYGYTF | TRBV6-5 | - | once | TRBJ1-2
TGTGCCTGTAAGAGAATGGGTTTCTCTGGGGCCAACGTCCTGACTTTC | CACKRMGFSGANVLTF | TRBV30 | - | - | TRBJ2-6
TGTGCCAGCAGCTCGGACAGGGCAGCAGATACGCAGTATTTT | CASSSDRAADTQYF | TRBV11-2 | TRBD1 | - | TRBJ2-3
TGTGCCTGGAGTGTTACAGGTACCAAGACCCAGTACTTC | CAWSVTGTKTQYF | TRBV30 | - | - | TRBJ2-5
TGTGCCAGCAGCTTGGCGGGGGGCCCTTACTCCTACGAGCAGTACTTC | CASSLAGGPYSYEQYF | TRBV5-6 | - | - | TRBJ2-7
TGCGCCAGCAGCTACCAGGGAAAACAGACCCCCGGGGAGCTGTTTTTT | CASSYQGKQTPGELFF | TRBV5-1 | - | - | TRBJ2-2
TGCGCCAGCAGTCAAGGGGGACTAGCGGCAGAGACCCAGTACTTC | CASSQGGLAAETQYF | TRBV5-1 | TRBD2 | - | TRBJ2-5
TGTGCCAGCAGCCAAGGACTAGCGGAGACCTACGAGCAGTACTTC | CASSQGLAETYEQYF | TRBV4-2 | TRBD2 | few | TRBJ2-7
TGTGCCAGCAGTAGGAGATTGAACACTGAAGCTTTCTTT | CASSRRLNTEAFF | TRBV11-3 | - | - | TRBJ1-1
TGCGCCAGCAGCCACCAGTATGGCTACACCTTC | CASSHQYGYTF | TRBV4-1 | - | - | TRBJ1-2
TGTGCCAGCAGCACTGTAGACAGTATCCACGAGCAGTACTTC | CASSTVDSIHEQYF | TRBV5-4 | - | - | TRBJ2-7
TGTGCCAGCAGTTCGTTGGTCACTGAAGCTTTCTTT | CASSSLVTEAFF | TRBV6-1 | - | - | TRBJ1-1
TGTGCCAGCAGTAGAACTGCGAGCACTGAAGCTTTCTTT | CASSRTASTEAFF | TRBV6-6 | - | - | TRBJ1-1
TGTGCCAGCAGCTTGGTCAGTGTAGAGAATGGCTACACCTTC | CASSLVSVENGYTF | TRBV5-6 | - | - | TRBJ1-2
TGTGCCAGCAGTGATTCAGGGGGGCCGAATGAAAAACTGTTTTTT | CASSDSGGPNEKLFF | TRBV28 | TRBD1 | - | TRBJ1-4
TGTGCCAGCAGCTTCGGACCCAAAAGCGGTCAGCCCCAGCATTTT | CASSFGPKSGQPQHF | TRBV7-9 | - | - | TRBJ1-5
TGCAGCGTCCTCGGGACAGCGCACTCCTACGAGCAGTACTTC | CSVLGTAHSYEQYF | TRBV29-1 | TRBD1 | - | TRBJ2-7
TGTGCCAGCTCACCAGACAGGGGGGGATCCTACGAGCAGTACTTC | CASSPDRGGSYEQYF | TRBV18 | TRBD1 | - | TRBJ2-7
TGCAGCGCCTCCCGGGAAGGCGCTGAAGCTTTCTTT | CSASREGAEAFF | TRBV29-1 | - | - | TRBJ1-1
TGTGCCAGCAGCGCTATGAGCGGGGGGGCCACAGATACGCAGTATTTT | CASSAMSGGATDTQYF | TRBV9 | TRBD2 | - | TRBJ2-3
TGTGCCAGCAGCTTGATTTCCAGGGGAGCGGGCCAGTACTTC | CASSLISRGAGQYF | TRBV5-6 | - | - | TRBJ2-5
TGTGCCAGCAGCGAAGGGCTCTTGGGGGGGGAACTGTTTTTT | CASSEGLLGGELFF | TRBV6-5 | - | - | TRBJ1-4
TGCGCCAGCAGCTTTCTCGGACAGGGTACCTACGAGCAGTACTTC | CASSFLGQGTYEQYF | TRBV5-1 | TRBD1 | - | TRBJ2-7
TGTGCCAGCAGCTTGACTAGGGCCGATTACAATGAGCAGTTCTTC | CASSLTRADYNEQFF | TRBV7-3 | - | - | TRBJ2-1
TGTGCCAGCAGCCCCTCGGCGAATTCACCCCTCCACTTT | CASSPSANSPLHF | TRBV6-5 | - | - | TRBJ1-6
TGCGCCAGCAGCTTGAATCCGAACGCGAACACCGGGGAGCTGTTTTTT | CASSLNPNANTGELFF | TRBV5-1 | - | few | TRBJ2-2
TGTGCCAGCAGATCCACAGGGACGGGTGAGACCCAGTACTTC | CASRSTGTGETQYF | TRBV6-5 | - | - | TRBJ2-5
TGTGCCAGCAGCTTAGGGAGCACCACCGGGACTAGGGATTACGAGCAGTACTTC | CASSLGSTTGTRDYEQYF | TRBV7-2 | TRBD2 | - | TRBJ2-7
TGTGCCAGTAGTACCCCTGGCGGGGGCTCCGAGCAGTACTTC | CASSTPGGGSEQYF | TRBV19 | - | - | TRBJ2-7
TGCGCCAGCAGCCATGCCGGGACTAGGGGCTCCTACAATGAGCAGTTCTTC | CASSHAGTRGSYNEQFF | TRBV4-3 | TRBD2 | - | TRBJ2-1